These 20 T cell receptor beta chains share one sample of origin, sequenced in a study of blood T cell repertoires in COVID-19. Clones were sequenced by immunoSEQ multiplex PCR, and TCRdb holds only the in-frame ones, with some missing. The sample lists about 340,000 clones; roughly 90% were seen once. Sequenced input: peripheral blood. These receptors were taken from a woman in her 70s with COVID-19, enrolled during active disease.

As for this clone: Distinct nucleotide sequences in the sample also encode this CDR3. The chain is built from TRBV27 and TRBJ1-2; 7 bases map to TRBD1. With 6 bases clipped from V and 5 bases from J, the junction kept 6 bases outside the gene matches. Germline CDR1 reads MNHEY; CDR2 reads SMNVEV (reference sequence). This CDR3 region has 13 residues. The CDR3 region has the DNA TGTGCCAGCAGCCTAACAGGGGTTTATGGCTACACCTTC. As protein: CASSLTGVYGYTF.

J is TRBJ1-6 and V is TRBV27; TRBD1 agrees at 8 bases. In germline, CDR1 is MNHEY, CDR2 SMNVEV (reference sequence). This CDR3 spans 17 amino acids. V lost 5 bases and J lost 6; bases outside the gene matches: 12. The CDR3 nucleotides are TGTGCCAGCAGTCCCAACTCAGGGGGCGCGGGTAATTCACCCCTCCACTTT. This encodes CASSPNSGGAGNSPLHF.

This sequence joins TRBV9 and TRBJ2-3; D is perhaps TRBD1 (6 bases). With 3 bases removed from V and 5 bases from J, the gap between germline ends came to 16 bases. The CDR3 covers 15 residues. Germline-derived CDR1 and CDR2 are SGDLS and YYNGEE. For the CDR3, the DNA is TGTGCCAGCAGCGATTGGGCAGGGGAAGGAGATACGCAGTATTTT. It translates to CASSDWAGEGDTQYF.

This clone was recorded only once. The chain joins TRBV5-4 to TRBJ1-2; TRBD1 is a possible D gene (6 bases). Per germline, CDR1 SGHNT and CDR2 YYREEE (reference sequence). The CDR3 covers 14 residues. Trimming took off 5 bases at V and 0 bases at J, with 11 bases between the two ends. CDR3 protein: CASSWGTPNYGYTF. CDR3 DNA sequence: TGTGCCAGCAGTTGGGGGACACCTAACTATGGCTACACCTTC.

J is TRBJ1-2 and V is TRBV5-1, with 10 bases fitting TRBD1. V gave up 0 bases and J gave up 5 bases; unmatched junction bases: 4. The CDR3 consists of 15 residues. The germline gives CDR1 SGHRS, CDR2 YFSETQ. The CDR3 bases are TGCGCCAGCAGCTTGGCCACGGGACAGGGGTATGGCTACACCTTC. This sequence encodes CASSLATGQGYGYTF.

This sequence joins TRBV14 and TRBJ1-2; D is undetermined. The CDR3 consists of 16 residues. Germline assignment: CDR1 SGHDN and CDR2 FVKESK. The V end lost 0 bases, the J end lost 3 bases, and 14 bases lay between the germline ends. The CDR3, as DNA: TGTGCCAGCAGCCAAGACCCCCTTCAGGCGTACTATGGCTACACCTTC. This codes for CASSQDPLQAYYGYTF.

CDR3 in DNA: TGCAGCGTTGACAGGGGACGGTATGGCTACACCTTC. Its translation is CSVDRGRYGYTF. The rearrangement joins TRBV29-1 to TRBJ1-2, with D perhaps matching TRBD1 (6 bases). The germline V gene has CDR1 SQVTM and CDR2 ANQGSEA. This CDR3 spans 12 amino acids. V dropped 3 bases and J dropped 5 bases, with 10 bases sitting between them.

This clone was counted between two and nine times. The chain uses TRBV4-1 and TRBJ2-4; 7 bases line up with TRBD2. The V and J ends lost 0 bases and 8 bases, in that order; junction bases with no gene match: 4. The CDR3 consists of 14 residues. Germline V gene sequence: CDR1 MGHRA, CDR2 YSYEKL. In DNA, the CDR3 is TGCGCCAGCAGCCAAGAAAACGGACTAGACATTCAGTACTTC. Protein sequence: CASSQENGLDIQYF.

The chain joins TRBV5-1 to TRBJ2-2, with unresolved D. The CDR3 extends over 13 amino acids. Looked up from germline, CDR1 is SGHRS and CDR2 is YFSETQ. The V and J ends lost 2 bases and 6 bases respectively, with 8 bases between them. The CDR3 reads CASSLILAGELFF. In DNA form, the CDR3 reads TGCGCCAGCAGCTTAATATTAGCCGGGGAGCTGTTTTTT.

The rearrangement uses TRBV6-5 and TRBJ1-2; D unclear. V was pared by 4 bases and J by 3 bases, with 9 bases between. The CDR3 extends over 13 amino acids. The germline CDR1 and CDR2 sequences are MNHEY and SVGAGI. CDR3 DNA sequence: TGTGCCAGCAGTTCCGGGTACTACTATGGCTACACCTTC. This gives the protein CASSSGYYYGYTF.

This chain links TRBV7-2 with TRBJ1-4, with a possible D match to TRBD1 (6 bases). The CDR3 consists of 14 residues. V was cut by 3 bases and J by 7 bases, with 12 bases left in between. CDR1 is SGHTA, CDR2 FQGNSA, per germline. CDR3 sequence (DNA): TGTGCCAGCAGCTTTACAGGGATGGGTGAAAAACTGTTTTTT. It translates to CASSFTGMGEKLFF. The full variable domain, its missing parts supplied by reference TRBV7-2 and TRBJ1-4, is GAGVSQSPSNKVTEKGKDVELRCDPISGHTALYWYRQSLGQGLEFLIYFQGNSAPDKSGLPSDRFSAERTGGSVSTLTIQRTQQEDSAVYLCASSFTGMGEKLFFGSGTQLSVL.

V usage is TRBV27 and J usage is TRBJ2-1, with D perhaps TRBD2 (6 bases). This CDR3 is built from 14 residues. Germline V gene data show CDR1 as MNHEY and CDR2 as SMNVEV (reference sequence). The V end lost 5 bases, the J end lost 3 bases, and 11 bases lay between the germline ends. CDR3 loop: CASSPTTSYNEQFF. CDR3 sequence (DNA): TGTGCCAGCAGTCCTACGACTAGCTACAATGAGCAGTTCTTC.

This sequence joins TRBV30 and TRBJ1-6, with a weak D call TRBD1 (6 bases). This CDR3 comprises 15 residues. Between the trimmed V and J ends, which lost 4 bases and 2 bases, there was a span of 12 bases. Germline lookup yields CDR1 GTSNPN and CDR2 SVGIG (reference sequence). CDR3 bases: TGTGCCTGGACCTTACAGGGAACCTATAATTCACCCCTCCACTTT. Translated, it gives CAWTLQGTYNSPLHF.

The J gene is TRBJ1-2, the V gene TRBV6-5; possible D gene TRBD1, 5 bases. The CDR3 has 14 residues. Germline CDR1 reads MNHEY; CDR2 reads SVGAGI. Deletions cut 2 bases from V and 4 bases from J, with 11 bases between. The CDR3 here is CASSYRGVGYGYTF. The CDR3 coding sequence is TGTGCCAGCAGTTACCGGGGGGTCGGCTATGGCTACACCTTC.

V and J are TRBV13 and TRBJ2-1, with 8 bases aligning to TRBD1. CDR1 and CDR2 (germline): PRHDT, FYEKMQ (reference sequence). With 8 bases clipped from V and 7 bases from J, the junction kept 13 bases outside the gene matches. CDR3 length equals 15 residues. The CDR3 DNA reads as TGTGCCAGCTCCTCCTCCGGGACAGGCGGGAATGAGCAGTTCTTC. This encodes CASSSSGTGGNEQFF.

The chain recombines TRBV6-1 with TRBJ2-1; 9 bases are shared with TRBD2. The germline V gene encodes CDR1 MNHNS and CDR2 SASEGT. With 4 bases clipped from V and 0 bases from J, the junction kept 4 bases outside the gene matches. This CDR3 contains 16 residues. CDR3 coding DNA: TGTGCCAGCAGTGCCCGACTAGCGGCCTCCTACAATGAGCAGTTCTTC. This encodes CASSARLAASYNEQFF.

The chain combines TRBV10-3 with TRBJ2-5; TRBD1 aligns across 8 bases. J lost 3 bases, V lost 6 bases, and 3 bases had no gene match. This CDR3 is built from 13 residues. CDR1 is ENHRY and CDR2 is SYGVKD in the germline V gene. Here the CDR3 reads CAIRQTGEETQYF. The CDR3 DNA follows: TGTGCCATCAGACAGACAGGGGAAGAGACCCAGTACTTC.

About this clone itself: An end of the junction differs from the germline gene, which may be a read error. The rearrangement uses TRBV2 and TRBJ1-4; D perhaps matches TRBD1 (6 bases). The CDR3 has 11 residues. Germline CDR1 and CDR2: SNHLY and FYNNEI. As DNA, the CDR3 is TGTGCCAGCAGAGGAGAACAGGGTAGTGTTTTT. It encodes CASRGEQGSVF.

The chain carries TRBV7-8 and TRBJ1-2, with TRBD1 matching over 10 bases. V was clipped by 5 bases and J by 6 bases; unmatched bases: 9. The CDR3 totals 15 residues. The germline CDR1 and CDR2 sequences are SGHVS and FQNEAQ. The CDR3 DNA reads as TGTGCCAGCAGCCTCTCGGGACAGGGGAACGATGGCTACACCTTC. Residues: CASSLSGQGNDGYTF.

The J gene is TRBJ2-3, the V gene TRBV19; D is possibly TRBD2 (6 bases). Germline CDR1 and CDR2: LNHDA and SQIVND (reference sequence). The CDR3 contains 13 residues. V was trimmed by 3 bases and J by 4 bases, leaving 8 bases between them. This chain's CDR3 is CASSIGGADTQYF. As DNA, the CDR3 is TGTGCCAGTAGTATCGGGGGTGCAGATACGCAGTATTTT.